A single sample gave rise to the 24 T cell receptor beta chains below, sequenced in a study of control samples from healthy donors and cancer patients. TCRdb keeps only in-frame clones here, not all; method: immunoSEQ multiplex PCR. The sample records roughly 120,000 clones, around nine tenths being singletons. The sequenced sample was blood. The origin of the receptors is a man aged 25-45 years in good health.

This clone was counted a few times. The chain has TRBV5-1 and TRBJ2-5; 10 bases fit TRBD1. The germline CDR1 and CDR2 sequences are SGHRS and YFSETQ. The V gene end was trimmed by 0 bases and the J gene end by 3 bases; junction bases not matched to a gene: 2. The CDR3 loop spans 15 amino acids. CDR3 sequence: CASSLGGTGEETQYF. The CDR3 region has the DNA TGCGCCAGCAGCTTGGGTGGGACAGGGGAAGAGACCCAGTACTTC.

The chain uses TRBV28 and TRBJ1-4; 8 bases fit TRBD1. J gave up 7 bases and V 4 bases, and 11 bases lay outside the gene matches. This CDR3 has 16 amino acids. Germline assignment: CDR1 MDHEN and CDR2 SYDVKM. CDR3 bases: TGTGCCAGCAGTTCCGCCCAACAGGGGGATGGTGAAAAACTGTTTTTT. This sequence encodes CASSSAQQGDGEKLFF.

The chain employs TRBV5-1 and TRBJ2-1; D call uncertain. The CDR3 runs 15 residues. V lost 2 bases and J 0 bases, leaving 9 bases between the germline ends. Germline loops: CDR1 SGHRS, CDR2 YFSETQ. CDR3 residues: CASSFTLSSYNEQFF. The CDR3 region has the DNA TGCGCCAGCAGCTTCACGTTAAGCTCCTACAATGAGCAGTTCTTC.

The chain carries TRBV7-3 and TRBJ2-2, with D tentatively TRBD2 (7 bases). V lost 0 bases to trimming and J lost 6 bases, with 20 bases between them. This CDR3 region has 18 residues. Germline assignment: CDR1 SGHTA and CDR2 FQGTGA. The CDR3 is CASSLTAGAGRFPGELFF. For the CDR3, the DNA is TGTGCCAGCAGCTTAACGGCGGGGGCAGGGAGATTTCCCGGGGAGCTGTTTTTT.

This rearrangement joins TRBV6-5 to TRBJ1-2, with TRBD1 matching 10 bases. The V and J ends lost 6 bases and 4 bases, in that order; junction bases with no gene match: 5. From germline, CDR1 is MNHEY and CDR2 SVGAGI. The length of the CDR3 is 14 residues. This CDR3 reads CASRTGGPGYGYTF. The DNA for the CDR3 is TGTGCCAGCAGGACAGGGGGCCCGGGCTATGGCTACACCTTC.

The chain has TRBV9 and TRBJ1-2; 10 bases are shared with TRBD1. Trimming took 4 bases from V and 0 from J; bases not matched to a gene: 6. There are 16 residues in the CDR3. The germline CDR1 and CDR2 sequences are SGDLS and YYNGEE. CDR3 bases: TGTGCCAGCAGCCCTCGGGGACAGGGGTCTAACTATGGCTACACCTTC. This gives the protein CASSPRGQGSNYGYTF.

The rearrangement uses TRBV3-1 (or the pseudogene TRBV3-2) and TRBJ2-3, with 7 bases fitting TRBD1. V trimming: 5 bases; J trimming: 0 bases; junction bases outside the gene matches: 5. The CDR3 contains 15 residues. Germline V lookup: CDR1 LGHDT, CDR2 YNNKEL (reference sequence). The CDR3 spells CASSRGTVSTDTQYF. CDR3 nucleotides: TGTGCCAGCAGCAGAGGGACAGTTAGCACAGATACGCAGTATTTT.

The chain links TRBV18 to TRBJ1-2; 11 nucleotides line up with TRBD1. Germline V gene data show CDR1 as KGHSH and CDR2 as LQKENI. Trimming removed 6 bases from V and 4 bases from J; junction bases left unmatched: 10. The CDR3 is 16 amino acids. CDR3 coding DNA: TGTGCCAGCTCCCTCGGACAGGGGGCCCATTTCTATGGCTACACCTTC. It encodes CASSLGQGAHFYGYTF.

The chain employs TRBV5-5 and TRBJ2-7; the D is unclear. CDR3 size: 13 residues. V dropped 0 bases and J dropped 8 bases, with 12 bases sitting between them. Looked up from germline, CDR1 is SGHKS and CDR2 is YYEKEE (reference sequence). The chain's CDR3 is CASSLVPGEKQYV. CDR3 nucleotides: TGTGCCAGCAGCTTGGTTCCAGGTGAGAAGCAGTACGTC.

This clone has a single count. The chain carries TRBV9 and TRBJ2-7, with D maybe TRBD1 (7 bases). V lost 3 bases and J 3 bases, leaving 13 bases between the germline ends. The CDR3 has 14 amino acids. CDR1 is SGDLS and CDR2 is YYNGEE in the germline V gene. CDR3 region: CASSGYRGGYEQYF. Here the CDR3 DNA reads TGTGCCAGCAGCGGGTACAGGGGAGGCTACGAGCAGTACTTC. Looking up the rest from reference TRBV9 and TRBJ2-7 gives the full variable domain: DSGVTQTPKHLITATGQRVTLRCSPRSGDLSVYWYQQSLDQGLQFLIQYYNGEERAKGNILERFSAQQFPDLHSELNLSSLELGDSALYFCASSGYRGGYEQYFGPGTRLTVT.

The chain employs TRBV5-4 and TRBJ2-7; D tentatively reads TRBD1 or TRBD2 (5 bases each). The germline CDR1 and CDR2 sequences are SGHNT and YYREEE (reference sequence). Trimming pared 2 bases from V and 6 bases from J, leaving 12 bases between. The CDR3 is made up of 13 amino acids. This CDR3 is CASSFPGTIEQYV. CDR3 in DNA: TGTGCCAGCAGCTTTCCGGGGACCATCGAGCAGTACGTC.

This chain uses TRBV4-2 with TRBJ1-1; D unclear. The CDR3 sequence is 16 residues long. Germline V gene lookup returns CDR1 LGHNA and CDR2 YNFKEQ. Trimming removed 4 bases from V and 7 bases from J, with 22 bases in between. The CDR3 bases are TGTGCCAGCAGCCCGATCCTAACAATAACCGGGAATGAAGCTTTCTTT. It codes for CASSPILTITGNEAFF.

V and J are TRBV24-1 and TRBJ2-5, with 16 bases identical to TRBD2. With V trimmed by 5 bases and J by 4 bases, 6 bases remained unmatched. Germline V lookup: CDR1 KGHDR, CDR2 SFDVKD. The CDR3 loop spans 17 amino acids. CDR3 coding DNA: TGTGCCACCAGTGCGGGGACTAGCGGGGGGGCAGGAGAGACCCAGTACTTC. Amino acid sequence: CATSAGTSGGAGETQYF.

CDR3 protein: CATSRDRGQGARNTIYF. In DNA form, the CDR3 reads TGTGCCACCAGCAGAGATAGGGGACAGGGGGCAAGAAACACCATATATTTT. The V gene is TRBV15, the J gene TRBJ1-3, with 12 bases fitting TRBD1. The CDR3 is made up of 17 amino acids. Germline CDR1 is LNHNV and CDR2 is YYDKDF (reference sequence). Unmatched junction bases numbered 5, after V lost 0 bases and J lost 5 bases.

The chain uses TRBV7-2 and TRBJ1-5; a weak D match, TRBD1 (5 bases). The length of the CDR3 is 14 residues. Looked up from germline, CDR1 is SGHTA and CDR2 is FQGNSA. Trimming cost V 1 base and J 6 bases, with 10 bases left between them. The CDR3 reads CASSLEGIRQPQHF. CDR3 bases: TGTGCCAGCAGCTTAGAGGGGATCCGTCAGCCCCAGCATTTT.

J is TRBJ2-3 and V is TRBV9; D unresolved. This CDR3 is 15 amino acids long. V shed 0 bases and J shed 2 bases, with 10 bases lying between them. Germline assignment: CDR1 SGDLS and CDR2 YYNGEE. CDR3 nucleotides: TGTGCCAGCAGCGTAGGACGGCAGGTCACAGATACGCAGTATTTT. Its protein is CASSVGRQVTDTQYF.

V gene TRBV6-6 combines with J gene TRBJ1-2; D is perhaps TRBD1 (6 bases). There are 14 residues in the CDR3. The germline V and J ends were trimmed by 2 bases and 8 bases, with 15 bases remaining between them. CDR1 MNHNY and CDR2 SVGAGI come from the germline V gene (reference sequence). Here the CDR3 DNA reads TGTGCCAGCAGTTACAGTGGGGGCAGAGAGGGCTACACCTTC. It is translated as CASSYSGGREGYTF.

CDR3 sequence reads: CASSYTSPQETQYF. In nucleotides, the CDR3 is TGTGCCAGCTCGTACACTAGCCCCCAAGAGACCCAGTACTTC. The chain has TRBV18 and TRBJ2-5, with a tentative D call TRBD2 (6 bases). Per the germline V gene, CDR1 is KGHSH and CDR2 is LQKENI. The CDR3 totals 14 residues. Trimming shortened V by 6 bases and J by 1 base, and 12 bases separated the two germline ends.

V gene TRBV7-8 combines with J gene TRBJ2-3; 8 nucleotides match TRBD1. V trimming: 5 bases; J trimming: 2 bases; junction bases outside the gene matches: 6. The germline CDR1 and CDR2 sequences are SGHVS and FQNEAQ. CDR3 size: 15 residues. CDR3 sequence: CASSPGTGFTDTQYF. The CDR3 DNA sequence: TGTGCCAGCAGCCCGGGGACAGGATTCACAGATACGCAGTATTTT.

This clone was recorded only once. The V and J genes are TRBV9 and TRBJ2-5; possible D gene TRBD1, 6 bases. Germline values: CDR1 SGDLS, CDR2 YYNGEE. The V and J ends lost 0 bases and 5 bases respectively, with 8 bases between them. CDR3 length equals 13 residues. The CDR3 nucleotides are TGTGCCAGCAGCGTAGGGGGGCTCGAGACCCAGTACTTC. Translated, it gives CASSVGGLETQYF.

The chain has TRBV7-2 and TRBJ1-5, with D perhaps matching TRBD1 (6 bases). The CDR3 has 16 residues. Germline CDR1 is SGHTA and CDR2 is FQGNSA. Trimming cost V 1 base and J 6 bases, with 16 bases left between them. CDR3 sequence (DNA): TGTGCCAGCAGCTTAGGGTCAGGGGCAAACCCTCAGCCCCAGCATTTT. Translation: CASSLGSGANPQPQHF.

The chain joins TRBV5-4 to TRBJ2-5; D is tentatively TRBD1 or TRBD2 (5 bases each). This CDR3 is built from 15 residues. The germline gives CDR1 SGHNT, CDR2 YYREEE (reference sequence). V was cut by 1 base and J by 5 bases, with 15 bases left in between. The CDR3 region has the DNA TGTGCCAGCAGCTTGACCGCAGGGACGGTGGAGACCCAGTACTTC. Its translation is CASSLTAGTVETQYF. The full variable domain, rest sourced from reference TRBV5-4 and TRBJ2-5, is ETGVTQSPTHLIKTRGQQVTLRCSSQSGHNTVSWYQQALGQGPQFIFQYYREEENGRGNFPPRFSGLQFPNYSSELNVNALELDDSALYLCASSLTAGTVETQYFGPGTRLLVL.

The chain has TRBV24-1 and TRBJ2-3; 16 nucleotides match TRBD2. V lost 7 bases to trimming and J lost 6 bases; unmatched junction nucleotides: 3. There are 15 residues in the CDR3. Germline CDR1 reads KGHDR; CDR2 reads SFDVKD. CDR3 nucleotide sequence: TGTGCCACCAGCGGGACTAGCGGGGGGGCGGATACGCAGTATTTT. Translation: CATSGTSGGADTQYF.

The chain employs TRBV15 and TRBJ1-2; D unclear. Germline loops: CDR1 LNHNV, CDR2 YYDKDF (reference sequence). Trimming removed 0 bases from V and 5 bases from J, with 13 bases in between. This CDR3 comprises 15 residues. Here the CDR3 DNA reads TGTGCCACCAGCAGAGATAATCTAGAGCCTTATGGCTACACCTTC. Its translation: CATSRDNLEPYGYTF.